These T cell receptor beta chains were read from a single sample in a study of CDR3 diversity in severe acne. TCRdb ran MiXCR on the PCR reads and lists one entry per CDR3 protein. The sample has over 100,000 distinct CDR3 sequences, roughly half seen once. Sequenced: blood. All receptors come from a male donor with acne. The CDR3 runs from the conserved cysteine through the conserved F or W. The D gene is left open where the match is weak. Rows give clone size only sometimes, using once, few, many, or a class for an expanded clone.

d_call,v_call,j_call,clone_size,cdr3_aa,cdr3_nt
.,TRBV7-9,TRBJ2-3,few,CARGGDTQYF,TGTGCCAGGGGCGGAGATACGCAGTATTTT
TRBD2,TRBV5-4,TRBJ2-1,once,CASSRGTSGSNEQFF,TGTGCCAGCAGCCGTGGGACTAGCGGGAGTAATGAGCAGTTCTTC
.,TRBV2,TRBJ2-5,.,CASREQGSKTQYF,TGTGCCAGCAGAGAACAGGGCTCGAAGACCCAGTACTTC
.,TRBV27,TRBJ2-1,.,CASSSPQGGVRYNERFF,TGTGCCAGCAGTTCACCACAGGGTGGGGTGCGTTACAATGAGCGGTTCTTC
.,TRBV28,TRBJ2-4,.,CASSSYFESLENIQYF,TGTGCCAGCAGCTCCTATTTTGAGAGTCTCGAAAACATTCAGTACTTC
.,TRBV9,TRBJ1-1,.,CASSGSKGRDTEAFF,TGTGCCAGCAGCGGATCGAAGGGCAGGGACACTGAAGCTTTCTTT
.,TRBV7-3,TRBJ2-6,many,CASRSNAGAFSGANVLTF,TGTGCCAGCAGGTCGAACGCGGGGGCCTTCTCTGGGGCCAACGTCCTGACTTTC
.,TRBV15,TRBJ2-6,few,CATSRDLARSRNVLTF,TGTGCCACCAGCAGAGATTTAGCGCGCAGCAGAAACGTCCTGACTTTC
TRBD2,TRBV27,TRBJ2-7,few,CASSLGGPYEQYF,TGTGCCAGCAGTTTGGGAGGGCCCTACGAGCAGTACTTC
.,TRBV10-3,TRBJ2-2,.,CASSHLVSGQGGTGELFF,TGTGCTAGCAGTCACCTAGTTTCCGGACAGGGAGGGACCGGGGAGCTGTTTTTT
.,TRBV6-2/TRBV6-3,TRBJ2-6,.,CASSHLQGTKSGANALTF,TGTGCCAGCAGTCACTTACAGGGAACAAAATCTGGGGCCAACGCCCTGACTTTC
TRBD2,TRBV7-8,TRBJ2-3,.,CASSLGLAGATGQASTDTQYF,TGTGCCAGCAGCTTAGGTCTAGCGGGAGCCACCGGACAGGCCAGCACAGATACGCAGTATTTT
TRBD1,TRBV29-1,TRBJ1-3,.,CSVASPDRGNTIYF,TGCAGCGTTGCTAGTCCGGACAGGGGAAACACCATATATTTT
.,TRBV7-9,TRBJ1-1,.,CASSSPTGHRGEAFF,TGTGCCAGCAGCTCCCCAACCGGGCACCGAGGTGAAGCTTTCTTT
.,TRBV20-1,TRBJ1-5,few,CSASRGVQPQHF,TGCAGTGCTAGTAGGGGAGTACAGCCCCAGCATTTT
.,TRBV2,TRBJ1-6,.,CASSDGRETPLHF,TGTGCCAGCAGTGACGGCAGGGAAACACCCCTCCACTTT
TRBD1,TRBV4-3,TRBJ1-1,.,CASSQDWGAGGTEAFF,TGCGCCAGCAGCCAAGATTGGGGGGCAGGGGGCACTGAAGCTTTCTTT
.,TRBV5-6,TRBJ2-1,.,CAISTTSDSYYNEQFF,TGTGCCATTTCTACCACCTCGGACTCATACTACAATGAGCAGTTCTTC
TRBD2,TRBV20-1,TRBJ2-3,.,CSARDQTSGSGDTQYF,TGCAGTGCTAGAGACCAGACTAGCGGGAGTGGTGATACGCAGTATTTT
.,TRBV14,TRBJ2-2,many,CASSQAPMPGELFF,TGTGCCAGCAGCCAAGCCCCAATGCCCGGGGAGCTGTTTTTT
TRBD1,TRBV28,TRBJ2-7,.,CASSLSGQGAREQYF,TGTGCCAGCAGTTTATCCGGACAGGGGGCGAGAGAGCAGTACTTC
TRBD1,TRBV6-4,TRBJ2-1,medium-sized,CASSDGTGGNEQFF,TGTGCCAGCAGTGACGGGACAGGGGGCAATGAGCAGTTCTTC
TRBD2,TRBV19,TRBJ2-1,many,CASSRSGGAYEQFF,TGTGCCAGTAGCAGAAGCGGGGGGGCCTATGAGCAGTTCTTC
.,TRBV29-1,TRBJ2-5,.,CSAAGSENMHQETQYF,TGCAGCGCCGCGGGGAGCGAGAATATGCACCAAGAGACCCAGTACTTC
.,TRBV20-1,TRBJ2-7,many,CSARDRWGLRPYEQYF,TGCAGTGCTAGAGATCGGTGGGGGCTTAGGCCCTACGAGCAGTACTTC
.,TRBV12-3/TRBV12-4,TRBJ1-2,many,CASSLGSLEYGYTF,TGTGCCAGCAGTTTAGGAAGCCTAGAGTATGGCTACACCTTC
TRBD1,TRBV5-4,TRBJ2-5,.,CASSAGTDQETQYF,TGTGCCAGCAGCGCAGGGACAGACCAAGAGACCCAGTACTTC
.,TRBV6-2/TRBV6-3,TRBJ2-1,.,CASSTSSGTTGYNEQFF,TGTGCCAGCAGCACCTCCTCCGGGACAACGGGGTACAATGAGCAGTTCTTC
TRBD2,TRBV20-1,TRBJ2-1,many,CSARDLREAHYNEQFF,TGCAGTGCTAGAGATCTACGGGAGGCCCACTACAATGAGCAGTTCTTC
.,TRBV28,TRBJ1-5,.,CASRSGGSNQPQHF,TGTGCCAGCAGGTCAGGCGGTAGCAATCAGCCCCAGCATTTT
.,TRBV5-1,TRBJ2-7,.,CASSLVAGKISEQYF,TGCGCCAGCAGCTTGGTGGCAGGGAAGATTTCCGAGCAGTACTTC
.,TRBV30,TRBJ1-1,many,CAWSRQLNTEAFF,TGTGCCTGGAGTAGGCAGTTGAACACTGAAGCTTTCTTT
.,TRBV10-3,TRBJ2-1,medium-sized,CAISEPDGYNEQFF,TGTGCCATCAGTGAACCGGACGGATACAATGAGCAGTTCTTC
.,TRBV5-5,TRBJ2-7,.,CASSLVTGGYEQYF,TGTGCCAGCAGCTTGGTGACAGGAGGCTACGAGCAGTACTTC
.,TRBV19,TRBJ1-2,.,CASCGARDDGYTF,TGTGCCAGTTGTGGGGCCCGGGACGATGGCTACACCTTC
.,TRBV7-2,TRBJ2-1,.,CASSESQRSSYNEQFF,TGTGCCAGCAGTGAATCCCAGCGGAGCTCCTACAATGAGCAGTTCTTC
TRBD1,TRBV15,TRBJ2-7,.,CATSRDRGSYEQYF,TGTGCCACCAGCAGAGACAGGGGGTCCTACGAGCAGTACTTC
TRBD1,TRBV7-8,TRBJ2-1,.,CASSLGQGLGNEQFF,TGTGCCAGCAGCCTGGGACAGGGGCTGGGCAATGAGCAGTTCTTC
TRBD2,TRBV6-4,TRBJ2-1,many,CASSDSAGGYNEQFF,TGTGCCAGCAGTGACTCAGCGGGAGGGTACAATGAGCAGTTCTTC
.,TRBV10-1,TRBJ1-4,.,CASSESLGGQLFF,TGCGCCAGCAGTGAGTCGTTGGGGGGTCAACTGTTTTTT
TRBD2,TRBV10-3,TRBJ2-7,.,CASNGLRGLAGPLYYEQYF,TGTGCCAGCAACGGCCTCCGGGGACTAGCGGGTCCCCTCTACTACGAGCAGTACTTC
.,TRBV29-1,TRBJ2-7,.,CSAQNSWQGSYEQYF,TGCAGCGCCCAGAATTCGTGGCAGGGCTCCTACGAGCAGTACTTC
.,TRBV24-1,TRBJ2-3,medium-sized,CATGLSSQGPELGTQYF,TGTGCCACCGGGTTATCTTCGCAGGGCCCCGAATTAGGTACGCAGTATTTT
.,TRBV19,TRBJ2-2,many,CASSISGELFF,TGTGCCAGTAGTATTTCCGGGGAGCTGTTTTTT
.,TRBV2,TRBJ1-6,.,CASSEGYNSPLHF,TGTGCCAGCAGTGAGGGGTATAATTCACCCCTCCACTTT
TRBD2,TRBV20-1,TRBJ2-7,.,CSALAGYSYEQYF,TGCAGTGCTCTAGCGGGCTATTCCTACGAGCAGTACTTC
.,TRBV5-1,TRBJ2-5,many,CASSPRYGAGETQYF,TGCGCCAGCAGCCCCCGGTACGGGGCCGGGGAGACCCAGTACTTC
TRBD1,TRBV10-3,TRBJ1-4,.,CAISEGTGVDEKLFF,TGTGCCATCAGTGAGGGGACAGGGGTCGATGAAAAACTGTTTTTT
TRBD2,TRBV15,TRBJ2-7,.,CATSREGLAGGEQYF,TGTGCCACCAGCAGAGAAGGACTAGCGGGGGGCGAGCAGTACTTC
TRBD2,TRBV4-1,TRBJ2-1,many,CASSQEGAGGYNEQFF,TGCGCCAGCAGCCAAGAAGGAGCGGGAGGATACAATGAGCAGTTCTTC
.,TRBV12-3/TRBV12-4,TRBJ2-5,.,CASSVPGRVGETQYF,TGTGCCAGCAGTGTGCCCGGGAGAGTGGGAGAGACCCAGTACTTC
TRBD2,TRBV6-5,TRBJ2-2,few,CASSYRSGGAETGELFF,TGTGCCAGCAGTTACCGTAGCGGGGGGGCTGAAACCGGGGAGCTGTTTTTT
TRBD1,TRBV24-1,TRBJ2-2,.,CATSFGTGGRELFF,TGTGCCACCTCTTTTGGGACAGGGGGCCGGGAGCTGTTTTTT
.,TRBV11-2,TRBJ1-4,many,CASSLQGLSEKLFF,TGTGCCAGCAGCCTGCAGGGGCTAAGTGAAAAACTGTTTTTT
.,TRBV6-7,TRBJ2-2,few,CASSRTGLHRELFF,TGTGCCAGCAGTCGGACTGGGCTGCACCGGGAGCTGTTTTTT
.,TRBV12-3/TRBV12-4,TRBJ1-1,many,CASSLEVSWNTEAFF,TGTGCCAGCAGTCTGGAGGTGAGTTGGAACACTGAAGCTTTCTTT
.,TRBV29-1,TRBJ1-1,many,CSVQRDGNTEAFF,TGCAGCGTCCAAAGGGACGGAAACACTGAAGCTTTCTTT
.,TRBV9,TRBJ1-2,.,CASSDPWTARQGYTF,TGTGCCAGCAGCGATCCGTGGACAGCCCGGCAGGGCTACACCTTC
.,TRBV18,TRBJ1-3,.,CASSPHRAYTIYF,TGTGCCAGCTCACCCCACAGGGCGTACACCATATATTTT
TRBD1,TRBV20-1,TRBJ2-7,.,CSARRQGYEQYF,TGCAGTGCTAGGAGACAGGGGTACGAGCAGTACTTC